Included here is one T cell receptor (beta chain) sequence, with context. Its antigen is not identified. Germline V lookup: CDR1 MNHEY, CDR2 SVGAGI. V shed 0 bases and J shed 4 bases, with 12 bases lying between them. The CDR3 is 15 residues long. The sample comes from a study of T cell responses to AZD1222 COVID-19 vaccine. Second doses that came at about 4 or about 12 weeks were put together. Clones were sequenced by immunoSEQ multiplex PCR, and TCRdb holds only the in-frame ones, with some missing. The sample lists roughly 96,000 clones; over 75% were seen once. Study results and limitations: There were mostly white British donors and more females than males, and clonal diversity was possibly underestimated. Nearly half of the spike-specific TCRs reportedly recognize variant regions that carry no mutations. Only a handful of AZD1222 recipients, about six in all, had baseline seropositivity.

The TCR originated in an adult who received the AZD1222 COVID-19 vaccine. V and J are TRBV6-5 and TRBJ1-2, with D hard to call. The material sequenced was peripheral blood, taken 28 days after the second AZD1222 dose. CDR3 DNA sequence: TGTGCCAGCAGTTACTCGGTCGGGAATTTCTATGGCTACACCTTC. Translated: CASSYSVGNFYGYTF.